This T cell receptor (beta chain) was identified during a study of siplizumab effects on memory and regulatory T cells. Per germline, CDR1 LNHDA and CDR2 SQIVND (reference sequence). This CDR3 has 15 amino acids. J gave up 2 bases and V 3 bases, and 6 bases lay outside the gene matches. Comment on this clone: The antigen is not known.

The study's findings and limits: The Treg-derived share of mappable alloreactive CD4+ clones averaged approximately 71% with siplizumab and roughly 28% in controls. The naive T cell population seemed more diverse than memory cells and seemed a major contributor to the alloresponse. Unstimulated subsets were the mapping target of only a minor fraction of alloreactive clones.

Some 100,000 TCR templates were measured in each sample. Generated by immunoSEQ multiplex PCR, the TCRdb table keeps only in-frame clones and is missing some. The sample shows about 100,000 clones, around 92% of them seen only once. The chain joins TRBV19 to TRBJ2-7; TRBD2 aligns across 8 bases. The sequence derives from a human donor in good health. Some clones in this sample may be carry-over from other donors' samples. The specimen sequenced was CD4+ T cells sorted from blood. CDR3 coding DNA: TGTGCCAGTAGTATCGTGGCGGGAGGAACCTACGAGCAGTACTTC. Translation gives CASSIVAGGTYEQYF.